The source of this TCR beta chain is a study of cytomegalovirus exposure and HLA in healthy donors. In the study overall: Most donors, 70% to 85% of more than 300 genotyped, fell in the Caucasian-associated ancestry cluster.

About this clone itself: Antigen: not known.

Primers included in the PCR were 60 Vbeta and 13 Jbeta primers. Original processing notes: Approximately 83 million unique TCR beta chains, some 11 million shared, were counted in a later analysis. Measured with immunoSEQ multiplex PCR; TCRdb has only the in-frame clones, and not every one. The V and J calls and clone size come from that table; D and trimming were worked out from the DNA. Among approximately 140,000 clones listed, roughly 80% were seen once. Broader study findings: In vitro assays verified that three CMV-associated chains recognized CMV antigens specifically.

V lost 5 bases and J lost 2, with 3 bases in between. The CDR3 is 11 residues long. Germline V gives CDR1 SGHTA, CDR2 FQGNSA. This TCR was sampled from a woman between 40 and 55 years old in good health and CMV-seronegative. The chain is built from TRBV7-2 and TRBJ2-5; D gene unclear. Sequencing used PBMCs. The CDR3 protein is CASSHQETQYF. As DNA, the CDR3 is TGTGCCAGCAGCCATCAAGAGACCCAGTACTTC.